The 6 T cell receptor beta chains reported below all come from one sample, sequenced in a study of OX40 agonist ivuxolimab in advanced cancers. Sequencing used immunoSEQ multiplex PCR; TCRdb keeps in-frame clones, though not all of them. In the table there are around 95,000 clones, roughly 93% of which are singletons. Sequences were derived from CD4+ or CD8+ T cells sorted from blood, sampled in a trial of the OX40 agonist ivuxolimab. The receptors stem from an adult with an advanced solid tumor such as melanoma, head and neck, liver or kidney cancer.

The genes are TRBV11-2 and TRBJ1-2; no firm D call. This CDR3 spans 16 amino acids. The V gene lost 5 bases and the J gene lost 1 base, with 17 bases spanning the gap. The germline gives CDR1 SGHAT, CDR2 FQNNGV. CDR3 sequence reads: CASSTQTAPINYGYTF. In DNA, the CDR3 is TGTGCCAGCAGCACCCAAACAGCTCCAATTAACTATGGCTACACCTTC.

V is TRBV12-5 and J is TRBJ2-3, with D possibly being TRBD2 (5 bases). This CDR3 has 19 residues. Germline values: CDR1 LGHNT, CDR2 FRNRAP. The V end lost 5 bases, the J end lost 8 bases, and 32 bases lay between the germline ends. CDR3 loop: CASGPLPDPGQRVGLTQYF. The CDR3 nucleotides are TGTGCTAGTGGTCCCCTGCCGGATCCTGGCCAGAGGGTCGGACTTACGCAGTATTTT.

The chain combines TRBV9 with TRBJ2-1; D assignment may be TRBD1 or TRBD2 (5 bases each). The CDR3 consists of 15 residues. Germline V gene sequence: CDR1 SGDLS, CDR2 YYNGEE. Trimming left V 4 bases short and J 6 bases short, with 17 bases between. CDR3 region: CASSPEGSRSNEQFF. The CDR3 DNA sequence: TGTGCCAGCAGCCCCGAGGGGAGCCGGTCCAATGAGCAGTTCTTC.

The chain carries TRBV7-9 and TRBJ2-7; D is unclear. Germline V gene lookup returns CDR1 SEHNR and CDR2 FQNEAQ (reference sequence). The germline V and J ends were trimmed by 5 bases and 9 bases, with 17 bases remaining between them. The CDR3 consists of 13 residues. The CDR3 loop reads CASSPKGLPWQYF. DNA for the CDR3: TGTGCCAGCAGCCCCAAAGGGCTCCCGTGGCAGTACTTC.

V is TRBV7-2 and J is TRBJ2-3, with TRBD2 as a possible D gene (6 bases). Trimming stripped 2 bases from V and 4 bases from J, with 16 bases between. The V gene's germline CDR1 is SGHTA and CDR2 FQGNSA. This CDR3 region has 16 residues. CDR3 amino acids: CASSLRTGGGADTQYF. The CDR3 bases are TGTGCCAGCAGCTTAAGGACTGGGGGAGGAGCAGATACGCAGTATTTT. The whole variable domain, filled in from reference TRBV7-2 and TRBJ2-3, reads GAGVSQSPSNKVTEKGKDVELRCDPISGHTALYWYRQSLGQGLEFLIYFQGNSAPDKSGLPSDRFSAERTGGSVSTLTIQRTQQEDSAVYLCASSLRTGGGADTQYFGPGTRLTVL.

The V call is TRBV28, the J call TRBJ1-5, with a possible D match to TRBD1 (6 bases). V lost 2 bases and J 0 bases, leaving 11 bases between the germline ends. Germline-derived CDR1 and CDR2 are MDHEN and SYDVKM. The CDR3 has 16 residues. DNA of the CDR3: TGTGCCAGCAGTTTAGTGGGGGCCGGTAGCAATCAGCCCCAGCATTTT. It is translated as CASSLVGAGSNQPQHF. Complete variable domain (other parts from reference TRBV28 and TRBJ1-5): DVKVTQSSRYLVKRTGEKVFLECVQDMDHENMFWYRQDPGLGLRLIYFSYDVKMKEKGDIPEGYSVSREKKERFSLILESASTNQTSMYLCASSLVGAGSNQPQHFGDGTRLSIL.